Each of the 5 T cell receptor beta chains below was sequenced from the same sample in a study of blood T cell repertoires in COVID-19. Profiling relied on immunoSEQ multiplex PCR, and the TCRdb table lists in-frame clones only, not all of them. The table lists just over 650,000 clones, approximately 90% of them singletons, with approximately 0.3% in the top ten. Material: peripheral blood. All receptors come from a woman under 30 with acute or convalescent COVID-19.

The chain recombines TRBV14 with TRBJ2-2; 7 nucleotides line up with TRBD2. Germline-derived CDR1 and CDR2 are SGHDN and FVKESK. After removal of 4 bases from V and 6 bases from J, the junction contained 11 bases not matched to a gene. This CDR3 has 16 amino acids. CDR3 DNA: TGTGCCAGCAGCCCGTTAGGCCAGGGAGGGCCCGGGGAGCTGTTTTTT. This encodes CASSPLGQGGPGELFF.

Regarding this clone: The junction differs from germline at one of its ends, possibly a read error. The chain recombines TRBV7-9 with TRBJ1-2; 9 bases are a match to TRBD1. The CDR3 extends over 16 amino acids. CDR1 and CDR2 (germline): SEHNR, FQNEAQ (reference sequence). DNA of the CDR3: TGTGCCAGCAGCTTCCGCGGACAGGGGCTACACTACGGCTACACCTTC. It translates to CASSFRGQGLHYGYTF.

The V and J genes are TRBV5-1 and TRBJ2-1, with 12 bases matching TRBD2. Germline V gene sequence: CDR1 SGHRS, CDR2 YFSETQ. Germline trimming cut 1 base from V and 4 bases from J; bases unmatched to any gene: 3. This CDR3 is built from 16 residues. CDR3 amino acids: CASSLRLAGAYNEQFF. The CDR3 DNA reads TGCGCCAGCAGCTTGCGACTAGCGGGGGCTTACAATGAGCAGTTCTTC.

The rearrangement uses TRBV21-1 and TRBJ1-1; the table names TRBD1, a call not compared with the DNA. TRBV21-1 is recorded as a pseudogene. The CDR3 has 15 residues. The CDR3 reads CASSEGQGAYAEAFF. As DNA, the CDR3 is TGTGCCAGCAGCGAAGGACAGGGGGCTTATGCTGAAGCTTTCTTT.

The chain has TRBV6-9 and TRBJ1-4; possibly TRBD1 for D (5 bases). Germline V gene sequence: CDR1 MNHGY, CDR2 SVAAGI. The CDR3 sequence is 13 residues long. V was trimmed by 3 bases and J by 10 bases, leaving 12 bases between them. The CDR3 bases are TGTGCCAGCAGTTACCAGATGACAGCAAAACTGTTTTTT. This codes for CASSYQMTAKLFF.